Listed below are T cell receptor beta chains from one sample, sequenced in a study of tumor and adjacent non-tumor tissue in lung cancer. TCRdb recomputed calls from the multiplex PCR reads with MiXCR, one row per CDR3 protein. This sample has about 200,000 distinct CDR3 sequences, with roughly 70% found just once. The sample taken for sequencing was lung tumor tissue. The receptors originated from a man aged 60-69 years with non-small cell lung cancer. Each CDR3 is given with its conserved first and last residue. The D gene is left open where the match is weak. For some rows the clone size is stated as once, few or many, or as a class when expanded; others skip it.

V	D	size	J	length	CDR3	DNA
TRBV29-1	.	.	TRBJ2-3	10	CSVEEGTQFF	TGCAGCGTTGAGGAGGGGACGCAGTTTTTT
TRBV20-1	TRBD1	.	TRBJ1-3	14	CNATTGESGNTIYF	TGCAATGCTACCACAGGGGAAAGCGGAAACACCATATATTTT
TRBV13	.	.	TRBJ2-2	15	CANNLTGRITGGLFF	TGTGCCAACAACTTAACTGGACGGATCACCGGGGGGCTGTTTTTT
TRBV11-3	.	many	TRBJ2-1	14	CASSRRGWDNEQFF	TGTGCCAGCAGCCGCCGGGGTTGGGACAATGAGCAGTTCTTC
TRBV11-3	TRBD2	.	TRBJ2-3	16	CASSLVVGGVTDTQYF	TGTGCCAGTAGCTTAGTTGTCGGGGGGGTGACAGATACGCAGTATTTT
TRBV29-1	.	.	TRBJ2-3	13	CSVRREVRDTQYF	TGCAGCGTTCGTAGGGAGGTCAGAGATACGCAGTATTTC
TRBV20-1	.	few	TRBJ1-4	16	CSARSGIGTTNEKLFF	TGCAGTGCTAGATCAGGGATCGGAACAACTAATGAAAAACTGTTTTTT
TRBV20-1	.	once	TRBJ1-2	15	CSARDPRDANYDYTF	TGCAGTGCTAGAGATCCCAGAGACGCTAACTATGACTACACCTTT
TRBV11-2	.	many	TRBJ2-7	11	CASSHDSGQYF	TGTGCCAGCAGCCACGACTCGGGGCAGTACTTC
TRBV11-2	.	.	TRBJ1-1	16	CASSLDRNRSDTDAFF	TGTGCCAGCAGCTTAGACCGCAATCGGAGTGACACTGATGCTTTCTTT
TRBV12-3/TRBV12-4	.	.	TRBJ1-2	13	CASSWWDGNDYTF	TGTGCCAGTAGTTGGTGGGATGGGAATGACTACACCTTC
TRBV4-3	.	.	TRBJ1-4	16	CASSQDQRGRNEKLFF	TGCGCCAGCAGCCAAGACCAAAGGGGCCGTAATGAAAAACTGTTTTTT
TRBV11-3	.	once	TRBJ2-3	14	CATNLGANTDTQYF	TGTGCCACCAACTTAGGGGCCAACACGGATACGCAGTATTTT
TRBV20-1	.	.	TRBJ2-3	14	CSAPDRISTDMQYF	TGCAGTGCGCCCGACAGGATTAGCACAGATATGCAGTATTTT
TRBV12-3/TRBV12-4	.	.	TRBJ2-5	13	CASSLDPRGTQYF	TGTGCCAGCAGTTTAGACCCCCGGGGGACCCAGTACTTC
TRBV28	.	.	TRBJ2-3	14	CASRPGQPPDTQYF	TGTGCCAGCAGACCCGGACAGCCCCCAGATACGCAGTATTTT
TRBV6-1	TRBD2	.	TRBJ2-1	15	CASRPGTSHMNEQFF	TGTGCCAGCAGACCCGGGACTAGCCATATGAATGAGCAGTTCTTC
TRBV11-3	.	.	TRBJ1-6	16	CASSLGPGQGNSPLLF	TGTGCCAGCAGCTTAGGCCCTGGGCAGGGTAATTCACCCCTCCTCTTT
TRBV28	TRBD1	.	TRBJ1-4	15	CASPPQGVTNEKLFF	TGTGCCAGCCCCCCTCAGGGGGTTACTAATGAAAAACTGTTTTTT
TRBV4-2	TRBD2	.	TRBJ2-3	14	CASSPGLATDTQYF	TGTGCCAGCAGCCCGGGACTAGCAACAGATACGCAGTATTTT
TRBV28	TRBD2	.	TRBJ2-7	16	CASSFGLAGPSYEQYF	TGTGCCAGCAGTTTCGGGCTAGCGGGGCCTTCCTACGAGCAGTACTTC
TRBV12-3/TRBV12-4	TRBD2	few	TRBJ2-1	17	CASSLGLAGGSYNEQFF	TGTGCCAGCAGTCTGGGACTAGCGGGGGGCTCCTACAATGAGCAGTTCTTC
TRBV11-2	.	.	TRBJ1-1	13	CSSSRGLNTEAFF	TGTTCCAGCAGCCGGGGCCTCAATACTGAAGCTTTCTTT
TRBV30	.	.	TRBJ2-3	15	CAFRPGGGETDTQYF	TGTGCCTTTCGGCCCGGCGGCGGGGAAACAGATACGCAGTATTTT
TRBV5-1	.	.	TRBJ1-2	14	CASSLETRTHGYTF	TGCGCCAGCAGCTTGGAGACCCGGACCCATGGCTACACCTTC
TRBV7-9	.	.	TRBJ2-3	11	CASHFVNTQYF	TGTGCCAGCCACTTCGTAAATACGCAGTATTTT
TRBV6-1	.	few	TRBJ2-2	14	CASSEVADTGELFF	TGTGCCAGCAGTGAAGTGGCCGACACCGGGGAGCTGTTTTTT
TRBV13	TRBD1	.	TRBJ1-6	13	CVSSLGQGGFIHF	TGTGTCAGTAGCCTAGGACAGGGGGGCTTTATCCACTTT
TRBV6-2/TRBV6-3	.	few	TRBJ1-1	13	CASTLGGNTEAFF	TGTGCCAGCACTCTGGGAGGAAACACTGAAGCTTTCTTT
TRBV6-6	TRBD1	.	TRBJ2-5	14	CASRPTGVGEIQYF	TGTGCCAGCAGGCCGACAGGGGTAGGAGAGATCCAGTACTTC
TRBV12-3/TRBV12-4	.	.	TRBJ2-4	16	CVGSGAPKLAKNIQYF	TGTGTCGGCTCCGGAGCCCCCAAATTAGCCAAAAACATTCAGTACTTC
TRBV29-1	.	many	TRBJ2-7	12	CSVLHHTYEQYF	TGCAGCGTCTTACACCATACCTACGAGCAGTACTTC
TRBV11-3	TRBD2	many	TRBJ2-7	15	CASSLRLAGGLEQYF	TGTGCCAGCAGCCTTAGACTAGCGGGGGGCCTCGAGCAGTACTTC
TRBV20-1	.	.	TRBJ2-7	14	CSARIVQAGYEQYF	TGCAGTGCTAGAATTGTACAGGCGGGTTACGAGCAGTACTTC
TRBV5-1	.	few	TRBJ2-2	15	CASSLALLNTGELFF	TGCGCCAGCAGCTTGGCACTTCTGAACACCGGGGAGCTGTTTTTT
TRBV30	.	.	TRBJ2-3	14	CAWSVWGATDTQYF	TGTGCCTGGAGTGTGTGGGGGGCCACAGATACGCAGTATTTT
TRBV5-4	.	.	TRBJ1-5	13	CASSPDPNQRQHF	TGTGCCAGCAGCCCGGACCCCAATCAGCGCCAGCATTTT
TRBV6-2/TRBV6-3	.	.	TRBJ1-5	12	CASSYPIKPQHF	TGTGCCAGCAGTTACCCCATAAAGCCCCAGCATTTT
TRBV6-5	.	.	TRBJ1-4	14	CASSCQGAGEKLFF	TGTGCCAGCAGTTGTCAGGGAGCGGGTGAAAAACTGTTTTTT
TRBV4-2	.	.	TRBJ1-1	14	CASSNGRENTEAFF	TGTGCCAGCAGCAATGGTAGGGAAAACACTGAAGCTTTCTTT
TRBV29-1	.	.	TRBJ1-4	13	CSVERTTIEKLFF	TGCAGCGTTGAAAGGACGACTATTGAAAAACTGTTTTTT
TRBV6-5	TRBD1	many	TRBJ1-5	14	CASKPGQGSQPQHF	TGTGCCAGCAAACCGGGACAGGGGAGTCAGCCCCAGCATTTT
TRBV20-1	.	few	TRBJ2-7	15	CSASLGRGGVYEQYF	TGCAGTGCTAGTCTCGGGCGGGGTGGGGTCTACGAGCAGTACTTC
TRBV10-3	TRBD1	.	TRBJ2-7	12	CAIRDRAGEQYF	TGTGCCATCAGGGACAGGGCCGGCGAGCAGTACTTC
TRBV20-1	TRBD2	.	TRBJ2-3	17	CSARPRRLAGSTDTQYF	TGCAGTGCTAGACCACGAAGACTAGCGGGCAGCACAGATACGCAGTATTTT
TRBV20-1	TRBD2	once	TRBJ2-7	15	CSAQTATSGNYEQHF	TGCAGTGCTCAGACAGCGACTAGCGGAAACTACGAGCAGCACTTC
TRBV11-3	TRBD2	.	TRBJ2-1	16	CASSPTPGLAWNEQLF	TGTGCCAGCAGCCCAACTCCGGGACTAGCGTGGAATGAGCAGCTCTTC
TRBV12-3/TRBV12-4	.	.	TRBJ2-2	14	CASSLNSETGELFF	TGCGCCAGCAGTTTAAACAGTGAGACCGGGGAGTTGTTTTTT
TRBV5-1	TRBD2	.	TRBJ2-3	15	CASSQGLASTDTQYF	TGCGCCAGCAGCCAAGGACTAGCAAGCACAGATACGCAGTATTTT
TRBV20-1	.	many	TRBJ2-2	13	CSASRGGTGELFF	TGCAGTGCTTCCCGGGGCGGGACCGGGGAGCTGTTTTTT